The 14 T cell receptor beta chains presented below share a single source sample, sequenced in a study of response to subunit inactivated influenza vaccine (dated by TCRdb to about 2018). Receptors were amplified or captured by RT-PCR. Data came from an Illumina HiSeq 2500. TCRdb reanalyzed the raw reads on its own, using fastp at Q25 for trimming and MiXCR for clone calling, and kept in-frame beta chains. Rows matching on CDR3 protein sequence are summarized as one entry with the most common DNA and genes. A total of roughly 460,000 distinct CDR3 sequences appear in this sample, 9.5% to 13% of them only once. Clones ranked in the top ten supply roughly 12% of the sample. Per the publication, the time point label means: approximately 45 days after influenza vaccine administration. The sequencing here drew on PBMCs from blood, taken 45 days after vaccination. The receptors stem from a man in his fifties or sixties who received an inactivated influenza vaccine. Donor details come from another sample of the same person, matched by shared clones.

The V call is TRBV20-1, the J call TRBJ2-1; D unclear. In germline, CDR1 is DFQATT, CDR2 SNEGSKA (reference sequence). The V end lost 2 bases, the J end lost 0 bases, and 8 bases lay between the germline ends. This CDR3 region has 14 residues. Here the CDR3 reads CSARSSISYNEQFF. CDR3 nucleotide sequence: TGCAGTGCTAGATCCAGTATCTCCTACAATGAGCAGTTCTTC.

V usage is TRBV10-3 and J usage is TRBJ2-7; D ambiguous. Germline V gene lookup returns CDR1 ENHRY and CDR2 SYGVKD. CDR3 length: 13 residues. V lost 8 bases to trimming and J lost 0 bases, with 11 bases between them. The CDR3 coding sequence is TGTGCCATCGGTAGCATCAGCTCCTACGAGCAGTACTTC. Translating gives CAIGSISSYEQYF.

This clonotype has ten or more counts. The genes are TRBV5-5 and TRBJ1-5; TRBD1 might be the D (5 bases). V gave up 3 bases and J gave up 3 bases, with 10 bases separating them. The CDR3 runs 14 residues. From germline, CDR1 is SGHKS and CDR2 YYEKEE (reference sequence). The CDR3 reads CASSSRDANQPQHF. The CDR3 DNA is TGTGCCAGCAGCTCACGGGACGCCAATCAGCCCCAGCATTTT.

This sequence joins TRBV25-1 and TRBJ1-4; D unclear. Germline CDR1 and CDR2: MGHDK and SYGVNS. This CDR3 spans 16 amino acids. The V and J ends lost 1 base and 2 bases respectively, with 11 bases between them. CDR3 amino acids: CASSELTARTNEKLFF. CDR3 nucleotides: TGTGCCAGCAGTGAATTAACGGCGCGTACTAATGAAAAACTGTTTTTT.

This clonotype was seen ten or more times. The V gene is TRBV29-1, the J gene TRBJ2-7, with 8 bases aligning to TRBD2. The CDR3 is 13 residues long. The ends lost 4 bases at V and 5 bases at J; junction bases unmatched: 7. Germline assignment: CDR1 SQVTM and CDR2 ANQGSEA. This CDR3 reads CSVVPLAGHEQYF. CDR3 DNA: TGCAGCGTTGTTCCCCTAGCGGGCCACGAGCAGTACTTC.

Only a few counts were recorded for this clonotype. This CDR3 reads CASSQGIESSYEQYF. DNA of the CDR3: TGTGCCAGCAGCCAAGGAATAGAGAGCTCCTACGAGCAGTACTTC. The chain recombines TRBV4-2 with TRBJ2-7; D not resolved. Germline-derived CDR1 and CDR2 are LGHNA and YNFKEQ. The length of the CDR3 is 15 residues. The ends were cut back, 1 base at V and 0 bases at J, with 10 bases in the middle.

The chain joins TRBV4-1 to TRBJ2-7; TRBD2 is a possible D gene (5 bases). In germline, CDR1 is MGHRA, CDR2 YSYEKL. CDR3 length: 15 amino acids. The V gene lost 4 bases and the J gene lost 0 bases, with 13 bases spanning the gap. The CDR3 here is CASSLLEGDSYEQYF. The CDR3 DNA reads TGCGCCAGCAGCCTTTTAGAGGGAGACTCCTACGAGCAGTACTTC.

This clonotype came up many times. The genes are TRBV12-3 or TRBV12-4 and TRBJ1-2; D may be TRBD1 (5 bases). The V end lost 7 bases, the J end lost 2 bases, and 11 bases lay between the germline ends. The CDR3 length is 13 residues. The CDR3 bases are TGTGCCAGCACCCCGGACACAAACTATGGCTACACCTTC. Translation gives CASTPDTNYGYTF.

There are many counts of this clonotype. The chain joins TRBV9 to TRBJ2-2; TRBD2 agrees at 7 bases. V lost 3 bases, J lost 0 bases, and 8 bases stayed unmatched. The germline V gene encodes CDR1 SGDLS and CDR2 YYNGEE. The CDR3 has 17 residues. The CDR3 nucleotides read TGTGCCAGCAGCGCTACTAGCGTCCGGGCGAACACCGGGGAGCTGTTTTTT. Its protein product is CASSATSVRANTGELFF. Supplemented by reference TRBV9 and TRBJ2-2, the full variable domain reads DSGVTQTPKHLITATGQRVTLRCSPRSGDLSVYWYQQSLDQGLQFLIQYYNGEERAKGNILERFSAQQFPDLHSELNLSSLELGDSALYFCASSATSVRANTGELFFGEGSRLTVL.

This clonotype has just a few counts. V is TRBV25-1 and J is TRBJ1-1; a possible D gene is TRBD1 (6 bases). Trimming cost V 6 bases and J 1 base, with 9 bases left between them. Germline CDR1 and CDR2: MGHDK and SYGVNS. CDR3 length: 13 amino acids. CDR3 nucleotides: TGTGCCAGCAGCGACAGGAAGAACACTGAAGCTTTCTTT. Its translation is CASSDRKNTEAFF.

This chain uses TRBV2 with TRBJ2-1, with D tentatively TRBD2 (5 bases). Between the trimmed V and J ends, which lost 6 bases and 0 bases, there was a span of 12 bases. This CDR3 region has 15 residues. Germline values: CDR1 SNHLY, CDR2 FYNNEI. The CDR3 DNA is TGTGCCAGCAGCTACCGGGAACCCTCCTACAATGAGCAGTTCTTC. It encodes CASSYREPSYNEQFF.

This clonotype appeared many times. The V and J genes are TRBV20-1 and TRBJ2-2; TRBD1 is a possible D gene (6 bases). Germline CDR1 is DFQATT and CDR2 is SNEGSKA (reference sequence). Between the trimmed V and J ends, which lost 3 bases and 0 bases, there was a span of 11 bases. The length of the CDR3 is 15 residues. The CDR3 nucleotides are TGCAGTGCTAGGTCGGACAGCCCGAACACCGGGGAGCTGTTTTTT. Its protein product is CSARSDSPNTGELFF.

As DNA, the CDR3 is TGTGCCAGCAATATAGCGGGGTCCTACGAGCAGTACTTC. Its translation is CASNIAGSYEQYF. The chain couples TRBV6-2 or TRBV6-3 to TRBJ2-7, with TRBD2 matching over 8 bases. CDR3 length: 13 residues. Trimming at V came to 7 bases and at J to 1 base, leaving 3 bases not matched to a gene. CDR1 is MNHEY and CDR2 is SVGEGT in the germline V gene.

The chain uses TRBV5-4 and TRBJ2-5, with 9 nucleotides matching TRBD2. Germline V CDR1 and CDR2: SGHNT, YYREEE (reference sequence). V lost 3 bases to trimming and J lost 4 bases; unmatched junction nucleotides: 10. This CDR3 contains 16 residues. The DNA for the CDR3 is TGTGCCAGCAGCTCCCCAAACGCGGGAGGGAGAGAGACCCAGTACTTC. Its protein is CASSSPNAGGRETQYF.